Listed here are 15 T cell receptor beta chains from one sample, sequenced in a study of identical twins listed by TCRdb under 2016. Receptors were amplified or captured by 5' RACE. Sequencing took place on an Illumina HiSeq 2000. Using fastp at Q25 and MiXCR, TCRdb reprocessed the public reads and kept productive beta chains. Identical CDR3 proteins give one entry, which carries the most common genes and DNA. The sample has about 100,000 distinct CDR3 sequences on record, less than 6.5% of them singletons. The top ten constitute approximately 12% of the sample. The material sequenced was memory T cells sorted from blood. The cell subset or site label, read with the paper, signifies: CD45RO+ enriched T cells. The receptors were sampled from a woman aged 45-65 years in good health.

This clonotype turned up a few times. The chain has TRBV20-1 and TRBJ2-1; D is perhaps TRBD2 (6 bases). The CDR3 sequence is 15 residues long. Germline CDR1 DFQATT, CDR2 SNEGSKA (reference sequence). V was clipped by 0 bases and J by 6 bases, with 15 bases between them. The CDR3 DNA follows: TGCAGTGCTAGAGACCAGACTAGTCGCGTCAATGAGCAGTTCTTC. Its protein is CSARDQTSRVNEQFF.

The rearrangement links TRBV7-8 to TRBJ2-7; 11 bases align to TRBD2. This CDR3 has 15 residues. In germline, CDR1 is SGHVS, CDR2 FQNEAQ. The trim removed 5 bases at V and 6 bases at J, leaving 9 bases unmatched. CDR3 DNA: TGTGCCAGCAGCGGATTAGCGGGAGGGATAAGCGAGCAGTACTTC. Translation: CASSGLAGGISEQYF.

This chain links TRBV19 with TRBJ2-3; D is ambiguous. This CDR3 contains 14 residues. The V end was cut by 1 base, the J end by 1 base, with 6 bases between. Germline values: CDR1 LNHDA, CDR2 SQIVND (reference sequence). CDR3 loop: CASSIGAGTDTQYF. The CDR3 DNA is TGTGCCAGTAGTATAGGCGCGGGCACAGATACGCAGTATTTT.

This clonotype was found many times. V is TRBV5-1 and J is TRBJ1-3; D not certain. The CDR3 is made up of 16 amino acids. Trimming took 4 bases from V and 2 from J, leaving 16 bases between them. Germline values: CDR1 SGHRS, CDR2 YFSETQ. The CDR3 region has the DNA TGCGCCAGCAGCCCGGATGGACGGATTACTGGAAACACCATATATTTT. Protein sequence: CASSPDGRITGNTIYF.

This clonotype was seen at least ten times. This sequence joins TRBV3-1 and TRBJ2-3, with D perhaps TRBD1 or TRBD2 (5 bases each). The CDR3 totals 17 residues. The germline V and J ends were trimmed by 0 bases and 2 bases, with 15 bases remaining between them. Germline V lookup: CDR1 LGHDT, CDR2 YNNKEL (reference sequence). The chain's CDR3 is CASSQDPPGLSTDTQYF. As DNA, the CDR3 is TGTGCCAGCAGCCAAGATCCCCCGGGGCTATCCACAGATACGCAGTATTTT.

In this sample, this clonotype turned up a few times. The chain combines TRBV28 with TRBJ2-7; a weak D match, TRBD2 (5 bases). Per the germline V gene, CDR1 is MDHEN and CDR2 is SYDVKM. This CDR3 contains 14 residues. V gave up 1 base and J gave up 2 bases, with 9 bases separating them. The CDR3 nucleotides are TGTGCCAGCAGTTTATCTCGGGGTACCTACGAGCAGTACGTC. It encodes CASSLSRGTYEQYV.

This clonotype was detected ten times or more. The V gene is TRBV12-3 or TRBV12-4, the J gene TRBJ2-7; 9 bases map to TRBD2. J was trimmed by 4 bases and V by 6 bases; bases with no gene match: 10. The CDR3 totals 15 residues. The CDR3 coding sequence is TGTGCCAGCAGGGAGACCGGGACTAGCCTTTACGAGCAGTACGTC. Amino acids: CASRETGTSLYEQYV.

This clonotype was recorded at least ten times. CDR3 DNA sequence: TGTGCCACCATAGCCGGGACAGCGCAAGAGACCCAGTACTTC. Translated: CATIAGTAQETQYF. The chain couples TRBV24-1 to TRBJ2-5; 7 bases are a match to TRBD1. CDR1 and CDR2 from the germline V gene are KGHDR and SFDVKD. This CDR3 is 14 amino acids long. After removal of 8 bases from V and 2 bases from J, the junction contained 7 bases not matched to a gene.

This clonotype has a count of ten or more. The chain combines TRBV5-1 with TRBJ2-3, with D perhaps assigned TRBD1 or TRBD2 (5 bases each). Germline lookup yields CDR1 SGHRS and CDR2 YFSETQ. Trimming left V 3 bases short and J 0 bases short, with 17 bases between. The CDR3 contains 17 residues. This chain's CDR3 is CASSSFGTSASTDTQYF. As DNA, the CDR3 is TGCGCCAGCAGCTCCTTTGGGACGTCGGCTAGCACAGATACGCAGTATTTT.

This clonotype was counted many times. The chain couples TRBV4-1 to TRBJ2-7; D is unresolved. Germline lookup yields CDR1 MGHRA and CDR2 YSYEKL. Trimming pared 7 bases from V and 6 bases from J, leaving 13 bases between. The CDR3 length is 12 residues. In nucleotides, the CDR3 is TGCGCCAGCAACGCGTCCCCTCCCGAGCAGTACGTC. Protein sequence: CASNASPPEQYV.

This clonotype was picked up many times. The rearrangement uses TRBV2 and TRBJ1-3; D remains unclear. The CDR3 loop spans 14 amino acids. Deletions cut 10 bases from V and 0 bases from J, with 13 bases between. Germline lookup yields CDR1 SNHLY and CDR2 FYNNEI. This chain's CDR3 is CAILDGHSGNTIYF. The CDR3 DNA reads TGTGCCATCCTTGACGGCCACTCTGGAAACACCATATATTTT.

CDR3 DNA sequence: TGTGCCACCAGTGAACGCCGGGACTCACCCCAGACCCAGTACTTC. It yields the protein CATSERRDSPQTQYF. The rearrangement uses TRBV24-1 and TRBJ2-5, with a possible D match to TRBD2 (6 bases). Germline loops: CDR1 KGHDR, CDR2 SFDVKD. V gave up 4 bases and J gave up 6 bases, with 17 bases separating them. The CDR3 has 15 amino acids.

This chain joins TRBV20-1 and TRBJ1-4, with 9 bases that match TRBD1. After removal of 5 bases from V and 6 bases from J, the junction contained 10 bases not matched to a gene. The CDR3 sequence is 15 residues long. Germline V gives CDR1 DFQATT, CDR2 SNEGSKA (reference sequence). The CDR3 loop reads CSAQGTGTGYEKLFF. The CDR3 DNA sequence: TGCAGTGCTCAAGGGACAGGGACAGGATATGAAAAACTGTTTTTT.

This clonotype was seen only a few times. This chain connects TRBV12-3 or TRBV12-4 to TRBJ1-2, with D unresolved. Trimming shortened V by 2 bases and J by 3 bases, and 10 bases separated the two germline ends. This CDR3 has 14 residues. CDR3 sequence: CASSLRRFDYGYTF. The CDR3 region has the DNA TGTGCCAGCAGTTTAAGGCGATTCGACTATGGCTACACCTTC.

This clonotype was recorded many times. The chain carries TRBV10-3 and TRBJ1-4; TRBD1 agrees at 8 bases. Germline V gene sequence: CDR1 ENHRY, CDR2 SYGVKD. The trim removed 8 bases at V and 5 bases at J, leaving 7 bases unmatched. The length of the CDR3 is 14 residues. CDR3 protein: CAISENRGNEKLFF. The CDR3 DNA follows: TGTGCCATCTCCGAGAACAGGGGGAATGAAAAACTGTTTTTT.